This T cell receptor beta chain came from a study of cytomegalovirus exposure and HLA in healthy donors. Of note for this clone: Its cognate antigen is unknown. This specimen includes other DNA sequences encoding the same CDR3.

PCR primers comprised 60 Vbeta and 13 Jbeta primers. Produced via immunoSEQ multiplex PCR; TCRdb's table is partial and in-frame only. This table has roughly 100,000 clones, about 76% appearing once. General study findings and limits: The Asian-associated ancestry cluster reportedly had fewer N-insertions than the roughly 670-donor mean in a later analysis.

The origin of this receptor is a woman between 40 and 55 years old in good health and CMV-seronegative. Source material: PBMCs.

CDR3: CASSVARGFGYTF. The CDR3 DNA sequence: TGTGCCAGCAGCGTAGCGCGAGGGTTTGGCTACACCTTC. The chain couples TRBV9 to TRBJ1-2, with D unclear. V lost 0 bases to trimming and J lost 7 bases, with 10 bases between them. Germline assignment: CDR1 SGDLS and CDR2 YYNGEE. The CDR3 has 13 residues. The full variable domain, rest sourced from reference TRBV9 and TRBJ1-2, is DSGVTQTPKHLITATGQRVTLRCSPRSGDLSVYWYQQSLDQGLQFLIQYYNGEERAKGNILERFSAQQFPDLHSELNLSSLELGDSALYFCASSVARGFGYTFGSGTRLTVV.